Shown below are 19 T cell receptor beta chains from a single sample sequenced in a study of T cells in tuberculosis. Here immunoSEQ multiplex PCR was the method, and the copy in TCRdb shows in-frame clones only, minus some. Of 70,000 to 95,000 clones listed, around 90% were seen once; the top ten hold under 2.5%. Sorting used thawed, overnight-rested PBMC stained with anti-CD3, a viability dye and GMM-loaded CD1B tetramer. The lipid loaded on the CD1B tetramers was C32 glucose monomycolate from Rhodococcus equi. The specimen was CD1b-GMM tetramer-negative cells sorted from PBMCs. All receptors derive from an adult woman with latent tuberculosis.

The rearrangement joins TRBV10-3 to TRBJ2-5, with TRBD1 matching over 8 bases. With V trimmed by 4 bases and J by 4 bases, 8 bases remained unmatched. This CDR3 is 15 amino acids long. Germline CDR1 reads ENHRY; CDR2 reads SYGVKD. CDR3 coding DNA: TGTGCCATCAGTGGTAGGACAGGGAGGACAGAGACCCAGTACTTC. It yields the protein CAISGRTGRTETQYF.

This chain connects TRBV4-3 to TRBJ2-3; D not resolved. CDR1 and CDR2 (germline): LGHNA, YSLEER. This CDR3 comprises 13 residues. Trimming pared 5 bases from V and 0 bases from J, leaving 6 bases between. The chain's CDR3 is CASSSYSTDTQYF. The CDR3 DNA reads as TGCGCCAGCAGCAGCTACAGCACAGATACGCAGTATTTT.

This clone has just one count. The chain is built from TRBV7-2 and TRBJ2-5, with 7 bases matching TRBD1. TRBJ2-7 matches the DNA end more closely, so the J call is doubtful. The length of the CDR3 is 13 residues. Per the germline V gene, CDR1 is SGHTA and CDR2 is FQGNSA. The CDR3 protein is CASSVTGNGEQYF. CDR3 in DNA: TGTGCCAGCAGCGTGACAGGGAACGGCGAGCAGTACTTC.

This rearrangement joins TRBV19 to TRBJ2-3, with 13 bases that match TRBD2. The CDR3 has 15 residues. With V trimmed by 6 bases and J by 2 bases, 2 bases remained unmatched. CDR1 and CDR2 (germline): LNHDA, SQIVND (reference sequence). The CDR3 coding sequence is TGTGCCAGTAGGGGACTAGCGGGGAACACAGATACGCAGTATTTT. Translation gives CASRGLAGNTDTQYF.

The chain links TRBV6-1 to TRBJ1-2; a possible D gene is TRBD1 (6 bases). V was shortened by 4 bases and J by 4 bases, with 16 bases between the two germline ends. The CDR3 loop spans 15 amino acids. From germline, CDR1 is MNHNS and CDR2 SASEGT. CDR3 sequence: CASSGQTGTGYGYTF. CDR3 in DNA: TGTGCCAGCAGTGGACAGACAGGCACCGGCTATGGCTACACCTTC.

V gene TRBV19 combines with J gene TRBJ1-2, with 7 positions matching TRBD1. V was clipped by 5 bases and J by 2 bases; unmatched bases: 5. Looked up from germline, CDR1 is LNHDA and CDR2 is SQIVND (reference sequence). The CDR3 runs 14 residues. This CDR3 is CASSPGQANYGYTF. The CDR3 region has the DNA TGTGCCAGTAGTCCAGGACAGGCAAACTATGGCTACACCTTC. The full variable domain, completed using reference TRBV19 and TRBJ1-2, is DGGITQSPKYLFRKEGQNVTLSCEQNLNHDAMYWYRQDPGQGLRLIYYSQIVNDFQKGDIAEGYSVSREKKESFPLTVTSAQKNPTAFYLCASSPGQANYGYTFGSGTRLTVV.

This rearrangement joins TRBV6-4 to TRBJ2-3; 10 bases are shared with TRBD2. Germline V gene data show CDR1 as MRHNA and CDR2 as SNTAGT. The CDR3 runs 16 residues. Trimming cost V 0 bases and J 4 bases; bases outside gene matches: 4. The chain's CDR3 is CASSDSSGGAADTQYF. In nucleotides, the CDR3 is TGTGCCAGCAGTGACTCGAGCGGGGGGGCAGCAGATACGCAGTATTTT.

The CDR3 sequence is CASSFSGLSYEQYF. CDR3 nucleotide sequence: TGTGCCAGCAGTTTTAGTGGACTCTCCTACGAGCAGTACTTC. The rearrangement joins TRBV27 to TRBJ2-7, with a possible D match to TRBD2 (5 bases). Germline values: CDR1 MNHEY, CDR2 SMNVEV (reference sequence). The CDR3 has 14 amino acids. Trimming pared 3 bases from V and 0 bases from J, leaving 9 bases between.

The chain has TRBV10-3 and TRBJ2-1, with 7 bases fitting TRBD1. The CDR3 extends over 15 amino acids. The germline CDR1 and CDR2 sequences are ENHRY and SYGVKD. With 2 bases clipped from V and 4 bases from J, the junction kept 5 bases outside the gene matches. In DNA form, the CDR3 reads TGTGCCATCAGTGAGGACAGGGTTTCTTACAATGAGCAGTTCTTC. Protein sequence: CAISEDRVSYNEQFF.

The CDR3 nucleotides are TGCGCCAGCAGCCAAGAAGGTTGGGGCTCTAAAGGAGCTTTCTTT. Translating gives CASSQEGWGSKGAFF. This rearrangement joins TRBV4-1 to TRBJ1-1, with D perhaps matching TRBD1 (5 bases). The V end was cut by 0 bases, the J end by 10 bases, with 18 bases between. CDR1 and CDR2 from the germline V gene are MGHRA and YSYEKL. CDR3 length: 15 residues.

V gene TRBV13 combines with J gene TRBJ2-7; D perhaps matches TRBD2 (7 bases). Germline CDR1 is PRHDT and CDR2 is FYEKMQ (reference sequence). The CDR3 extends over 15 amino acids. The V end lost 5 bases, the J end lost 5 bases, and 19 bases lay between the germline ends. In DNA, the CDR3 is TGTGCCAGCAGCACCCGGGGGGCCCTCATGGACGAGCAGTACTTC. It codes for CASSTRGALMDEQYF.

The V gene is TRBV18, the J gene TRBJ1-4; D is ambiguous. The V and J ends lost 3 bases and 0 bases respectively, with 17 bases between them. The CDR3 runs to 18 residues. Germline V gives CDR1 KGHSH, CDR2 LQKENI. CDR3 region: CASSPEGFMSPTNEKLFF. The CDR3 nucleotides are TGTGCCAGCTCACCGGAGGGTTTTATGAGCCCAACTAATGAAAAACTGTTTTTT.

Only one count was recorded for this clone. The rearrangement links TRBV11-2 to TRBJ2-4; 10 bases are shared with TRBD1. This CDR3 spans 16 amino acids. The junction had 9 bases not matched to a gene; V was cut back by 3 bases and J by 7 bases. In germline, CDR1 is SGHAT, CDR2 FQNNGV. The DNA of the CDR3 is TGTGCCAGCAGCTTCAGGACAGGGGGGTTCGGGAACATTCAGTACTTC. Translated, it gives CASSFRTGGFGNIQYF.

The chain joins TRBV5-1 to TRBJ2-3, with TRBD2 matching over 12 bases. The CDR3 covers 16 residues. V shed 4 bases and J 2 bases; nucleotides not matched to a gene: 5. Germline loops: CDR1 SGHRS, CDR2 YFSETQ. CDR3 region: CASSHGLAGNTDTQYF. The CDR3 DNA sequence: TGCGCCAGCAGCCACGGACTAGCGGGGAACACAGATACGCAGTATTTT.

The rearrangement uses TRBV11-3 and TRBJ2-7, with 7 bases fitting TRBD1. Looked up from germline, CDR1 is SGHNT and CDR2 is YENEEA. With 4 bases clipped from V and 2 bases from J, the junction kept 8 bases outside the gene matches. The CDR3 extends over 15 amino acids. CDR3 in DNA: TGTGCCAGCAGCTCACTCCGGGACAGTCCCTACGAGCAGTACTTC. Its translation is CASSSLRDSPYEQYF.

This chain uses TRBV9 with TRBJ2-1; possible D gene TRBD2, 7 bases. This CDR3 comprises 17 residues. V dropped 4 bases and J dropped 4 bases, with 21 bases sitting between them. Germline CDR1 SGDLS, CDR2 YYNGEE. This CDR3 is CASSNPRAGAIYNEQFF. CDR3 coding DNA: TGTGCCAGCAGCAACCCCCGTGCGGGGGCTATATACAATGAGCAGTTCTTC.

As to this clone: A junction end diverges from the germline sequence, so it may reflect a read error. The V gene is TRBV7-7, the J gene TRBJ2-2; the D gene is possibly TRBD2 (5 bases). The CDR3 has 15 residues. The germline gives CDR1 SSHAT, CDR2 FNYEAQ (reference sequence). CDR3 region: CASSPRPGETGELFF. The CDR3 DNA is TGTGCTAGCAGTCCAAGACCCGGGGAAACCGGGGAGCTGTTTTTT. Combining the CDR3 with reference TRBV7-7 and TRBJ2-2 gives the whole variable domain GAGVSQSPRYKVTKRGQDVTLRCDPISSHATLYWYQQALGQGPEFLTYFNYEAQPDKSGLPSDRFSAERPEGSISTLTIQRTEQRDSAMYRCASSPRPGETGELFFGEGSRLTVL.

J is TRBJ2-1 and V is TRBV25-1; 8 bases align to TRBD1. Germline V gene sequence: CDR1 MGHDK, CDR2 SYGVNS. V shed 7 bases and J 3 bases; nucleotides not matched to a gene: 8. This CDR3 spans 15 amino acids. The CDR3 region is CASTIGGTGYNEQFF. Written as DNA, the CDR3 is TGTGCCAGCACGATAGGGGGGACAGGCTACAATGAGCAGTTCTTC.

The V gene is TRBV2, the J gene TRBJ2-7, with 7 bases that match TRBD1. V was clipped by 4 bases and J by 7 bases; unmatched bases: 13. This CDR3 region has 15 residues. CDR1 SNHLY and CDR2 FYNNEI come from the germline V gene. The CDR3 protein is CASSVGTGVRGEQYV. DNA of the CDR3: TGTGCCAGCAGTGTTGGAACAGGGGTAAGGGGGGAGCAGTACGTC.